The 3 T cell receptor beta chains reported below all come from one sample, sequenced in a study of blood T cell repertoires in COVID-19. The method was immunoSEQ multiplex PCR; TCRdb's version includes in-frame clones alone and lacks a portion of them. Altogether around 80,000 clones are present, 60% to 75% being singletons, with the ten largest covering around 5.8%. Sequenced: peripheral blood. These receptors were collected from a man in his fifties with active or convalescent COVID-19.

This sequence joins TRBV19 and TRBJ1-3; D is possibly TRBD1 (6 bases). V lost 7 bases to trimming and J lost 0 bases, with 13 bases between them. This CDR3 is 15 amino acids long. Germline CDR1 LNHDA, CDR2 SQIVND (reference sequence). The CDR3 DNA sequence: TGTGCCAGTAAAGGAGGCAGGGGCTCTGGAAACACCATATATTTT. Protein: CASKGGRGSGNTIYF.

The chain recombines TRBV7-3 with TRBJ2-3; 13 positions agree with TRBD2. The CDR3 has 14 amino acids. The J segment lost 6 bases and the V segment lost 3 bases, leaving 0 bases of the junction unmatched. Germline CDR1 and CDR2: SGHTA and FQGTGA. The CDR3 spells CASSLTSGGDTQYF. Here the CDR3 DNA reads TGTGCCAGCAGCTTGACTAGCGGGGGGGATACGCAGTATTTT.

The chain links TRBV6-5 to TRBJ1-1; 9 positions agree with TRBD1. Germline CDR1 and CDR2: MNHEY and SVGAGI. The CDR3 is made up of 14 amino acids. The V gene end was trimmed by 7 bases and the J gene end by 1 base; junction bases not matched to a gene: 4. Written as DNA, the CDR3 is TGTGCCAGCACCACGGACAGGGGGAACACTGAAGCTTTCTTT. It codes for CASTTDRGNTEAFF.